Sequencing of this TCR beta chain was carried out in a study of beta chain features in type 1 diabetes. Trimming at V came to 7 bases and at J to 4 bases, leaving 9 bases not matched to a gene. CDR3 length: 13 residues. Germline CDR1 GTSNPN, CDR2 SVGIG (reference sequence). Since all of the isolated RNA was reverse transcribed, expressed TCRB transcripts were what got sequenced. The assay was immunoSEQ multiplex PCR, and TCRdb's table has in-frame clones only and misses some. The repertoire includes around 340,000 clones, 15% to 20% of them detected once, and about 0.044% sits in the top ten. The specimen sequenced was naive CD4+ T cells from blood. This clonotype was obtained from a woman aged 18 to 35 in good health. V is TRBV30 and J is TRBJ1-1; 7 bases map to TRBD1. CDR3 DNA sequence: TGTGCCTCACACAGGGGCGTCGTCACTGAAGCTTTCTTT. Protein product: CASHRGVVTEAFF.